These T cell receptor beta chains were read from a single sample in a study of T cell responses to AZD1222 COVID-19 vaccine. Only in-frame clones appear in the TCRdb table, and some are missing; sequencing was by immunoSEQ multiplex PCR. The table includes approximately 140,000 clones, 92% detected once. Source: peripheral blood, taken on day 0 of AZD1222 vaccination. The receptors stem from an adult in good health. Both conserved end residues are part of each CDR3. The D gene is left open where the match is weak. Size values are once, few and many counts, or a class for expanded clones, and some rows have none.

>TRBJ2-2|TRBD2|NA|TRBV10-3
CAISESRGADTGELFF
TGTGCCATCAGTGAGTCGCGGGGGGCAGACACCGGGGAGCTGTTTTTT
>TRBJ1-2|TRBD1|NA|TRBV6-4
CASSDWTGASGYTF
TGTGCCAGCAGTGACTGGACAGGGGCCTCTGGCTACACCTTC
>TRBJ2-7|TRBD2|NA|TRBV30
CAWSVAGVYEQYF
TGTGCCTGGAGTGTTGCGGGAGTGTACGAGCAGTACTTC
>TRBJ2-1|NA|once|TRBV11-2
CASSRGGGNINEQFF
TGTGCCAGCAGCCGAGGTGGCGGGAATATCAATGAGCAGTTCTTC
>TRBJ2-7|TRBD2|NA|TRBV5-5
CASSLWAGGNYEQYF
TGTGCCAGCAGCTTATGGGCGGGAGGGAACTACGAGCAGTACTTC
>TRBJ2-1|NA|NA|TRBV11-3
CASSLEEGEQFF
TGTGCCAGCAGCTTAGAAGAAGGTGAGCAGTTCTTC
>TRBJ2-7|TRBD1|NA|TRBV5-1
CASSRAPGQGDGEQYF
TGCGCCAGCAGCAGAGCCCCCGGACAGGGTGACGGCGAGCAGTACTTC
>TRBJ1-6|TRBD1|NA|TRBV3-1/TRBV3-2
CASSQGSRGSPLHF
TGTGCCAGCAGCCAAGGGTCCAGGGGGTCACCCCTCCACTTT
>TRBJ2-1|NA|NA|TRBV4-3
CASSQQTGYNEQFF
TGCGCCAGCAGCCAGCAAACAGGGTACAATGAGCAGTTCTTC
>TRBJ2-1|NA|NA|TRBV5-4
CASSLGGGDNEQFF
TGTGCCAGCAGCCTCGGAGGGGGAGACAATGAGCAGTTCTTC